These T cell receptor beta chains were read from a single sample in a study of T cell responses to AZD1222 COVID-19 vaccine. Method: immunoSEQ multiplex PCR; TCRdb's copy keeps in-frame clones and lacks some. Here the sample spans 100,000 to 150,000 clones, 80% to 90% being singletons. The sequencing here drew on peripheral blood, taken on day 0 of AZD1222 vaccination. The origin of the receptors is an adult in good health. The conserved cysteine and the conserved F or W are not part of the CDR3 here.

V gene	J gene	CDR3 protein
TRBV5-4	TRBJ1-1	ASSLEGRVNTEAF
TRBV9	TRBJ2-1	ASIPGLAENEQF
TRBV16	TRBJ1-2	ASSQPLDGYT
TRBV15	TRBJ2-7	ATSRPPGRAF
TRBV5-5	TRBJ1-1	ASNTATGMTEAF
TRBV5-5	TRBJ1-5	ASSPRGPGNSNQPQH
TRBV5-6	TRBJ1-3	ASSPGAGISGNTIY
TRBV5-1	TRBJ2-7	ASSLDGGNSYEQY
TRBV15	TRBJ2-7	ATSRDWATGGEQY
TRBV28	TRBJ2-4	ASGRALAKNIQY
TRBV7-9	TRBJ1-2	ASSLMVWGDLGYT
TRBV30	TRBJ1-4	AWSPREKLF
TRBV6-5	TRBJ1-4	ASSYLTGPRVEKLF
TRBV27	TRBJ1-3	ASSDRDSRNTIY
TRBV6-4	TRBJ1-1	ASSIDRGSTEAF
TRBV7-3	TRBJ1-1	ASSLTSQPNTEAF
TRBV5-4	TRBJ1-2	ASSLYTGSVLGYT
TRBV30	TRBJ1-5	AWGSGANQPQH
TRBV5-1	TRBJ2-1	ASSLVGDGSYNEQF
TRBV19	TRBJ2-6	ASPIGSSGANVLT
TRBV7-2	TRBJ2-7	ASSQGPSGSGYEQY
TRBV11-2	TRBJ1-2	ASSLDLAGTYGYT
TRBV9	TRBJ2-2	ASSPQNTGELF
TRBV7-2	TRBJ1-3	ASSLEARPNTIY
TRBV5-1	TRBJ1-6	ASRSQPSNSPLH
TRBV4-3	TRBJ2-3	ASSQGTSVIDTQY